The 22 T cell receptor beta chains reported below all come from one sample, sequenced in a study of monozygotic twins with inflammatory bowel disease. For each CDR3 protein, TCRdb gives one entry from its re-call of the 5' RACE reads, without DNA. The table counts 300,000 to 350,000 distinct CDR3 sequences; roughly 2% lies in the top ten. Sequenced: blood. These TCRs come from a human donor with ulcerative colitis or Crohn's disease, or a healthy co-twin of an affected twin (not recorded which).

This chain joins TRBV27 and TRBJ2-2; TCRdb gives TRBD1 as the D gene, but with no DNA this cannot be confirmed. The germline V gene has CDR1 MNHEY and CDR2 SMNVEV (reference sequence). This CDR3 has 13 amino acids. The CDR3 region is CASSHAGAGELFF.

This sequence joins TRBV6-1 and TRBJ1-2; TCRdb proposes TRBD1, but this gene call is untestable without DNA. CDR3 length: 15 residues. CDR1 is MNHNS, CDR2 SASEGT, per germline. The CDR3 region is CASSEARYPLYGYTF.

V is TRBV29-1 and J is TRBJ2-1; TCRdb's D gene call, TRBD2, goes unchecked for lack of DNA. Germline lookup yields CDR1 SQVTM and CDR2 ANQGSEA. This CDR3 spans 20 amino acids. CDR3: CSVEDSQRIVGLPSYNEQFF.

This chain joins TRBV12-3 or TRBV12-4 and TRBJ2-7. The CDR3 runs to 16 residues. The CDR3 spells CASSPVLGPNSYEQYF.

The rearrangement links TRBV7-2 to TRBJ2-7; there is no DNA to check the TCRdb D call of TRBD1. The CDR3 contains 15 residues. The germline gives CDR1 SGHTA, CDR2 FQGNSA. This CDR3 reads CASSPGQSLGFEQYF.

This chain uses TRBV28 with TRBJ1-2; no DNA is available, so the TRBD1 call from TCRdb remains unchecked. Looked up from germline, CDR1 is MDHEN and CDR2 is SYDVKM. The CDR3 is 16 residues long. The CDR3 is CASTSGSLDHIYGYTF.

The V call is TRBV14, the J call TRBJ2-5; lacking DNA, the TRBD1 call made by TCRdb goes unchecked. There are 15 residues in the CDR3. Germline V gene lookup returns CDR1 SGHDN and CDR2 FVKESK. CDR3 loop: CASSQRGYYAETQYF.

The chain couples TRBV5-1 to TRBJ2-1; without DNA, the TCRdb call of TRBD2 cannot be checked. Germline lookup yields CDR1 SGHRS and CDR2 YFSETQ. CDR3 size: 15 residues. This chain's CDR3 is CASSLGAGPYNEQFF. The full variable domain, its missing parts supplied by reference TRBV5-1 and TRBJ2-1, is KAGVTQTPRYLIKTRGQQVTLSCSPISGHRSVSWYQQTPGQGLQFLFEYFSETQRNKGNFPGRFSGRQFSNSRSEMNVSTLELGDSALYLCASSLGAGPYNEQFFGPGTRLTVL.

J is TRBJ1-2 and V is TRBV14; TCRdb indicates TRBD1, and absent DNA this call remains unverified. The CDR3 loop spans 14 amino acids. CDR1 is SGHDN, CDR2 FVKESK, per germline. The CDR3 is CASSRMGGTYGYTF.

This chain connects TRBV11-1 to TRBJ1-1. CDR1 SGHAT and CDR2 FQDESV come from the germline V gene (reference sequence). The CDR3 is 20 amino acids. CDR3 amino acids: CASSPVGTSGPGLMNTEAFF.

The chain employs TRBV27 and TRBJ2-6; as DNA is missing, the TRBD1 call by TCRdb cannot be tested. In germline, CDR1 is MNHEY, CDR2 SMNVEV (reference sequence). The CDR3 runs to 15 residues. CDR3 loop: CASSPLSAGANVLTF.

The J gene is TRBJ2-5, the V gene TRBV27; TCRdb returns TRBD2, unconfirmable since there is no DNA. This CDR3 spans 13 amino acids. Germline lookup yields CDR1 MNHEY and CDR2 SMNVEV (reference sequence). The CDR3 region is CASSLERQETQYF.

CDR3 sequence reads: CSAVGELTSPLHF. The chain carries TRBV20-1 and TRBJ1-6; the TCRdb D gene call, TRBD1, has no DNA to confirm it. CDR3 length equals 13 residues. CDR1 and CDR2 from the germline V gene are DFQATT and SNEGSKA (reference sequence).

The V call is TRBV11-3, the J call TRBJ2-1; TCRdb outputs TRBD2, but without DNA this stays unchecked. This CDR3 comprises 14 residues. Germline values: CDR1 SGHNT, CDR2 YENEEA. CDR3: CASSSGGSAGEQFF.

The CDR3 protein is CASRVAGGPDTQYF. The chain couples TRBV28 to TRBJ2-3; the D call from TCRdb, TRBD2, cannot be confirmed without DNA. The germline V gene encodes CDR1 MDHEN and CDR2 SYDVKM. The CDR3 is made up of 14 amino acids.

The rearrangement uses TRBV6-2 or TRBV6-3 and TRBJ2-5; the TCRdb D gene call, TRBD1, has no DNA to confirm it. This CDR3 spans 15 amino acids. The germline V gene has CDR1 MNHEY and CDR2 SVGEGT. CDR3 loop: CASQRDRGNQETQYF.

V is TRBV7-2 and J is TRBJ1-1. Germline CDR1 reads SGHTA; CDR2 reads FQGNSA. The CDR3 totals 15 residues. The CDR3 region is CASPQGALMNTEAFF. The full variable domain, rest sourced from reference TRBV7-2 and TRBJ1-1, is GAGVSQSPSNKVTEKGKDVELRCDPISGHTALYWYRQSLGQGLEFLIYFQGNSAPDKSGLPSDRFSAERTGGSVSTLTIQRTQQEDSAVYLCASPQGALMNTEAFFGQGTRLTVV.

This CDR3 is CAIREGQVNTEAFF. This chain uses TRBV10-3 with TRBJ1-1; the TRBD1 assignment by TCRdb is unverifiable without DNA. The CDR3 totals 14 residues. Germline CDR1 is ENHRY and CDR2 is SYGVKD.

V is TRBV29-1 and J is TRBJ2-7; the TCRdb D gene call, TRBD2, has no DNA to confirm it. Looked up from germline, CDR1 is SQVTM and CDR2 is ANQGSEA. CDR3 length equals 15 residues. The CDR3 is CSVIILPTISYEQYF.

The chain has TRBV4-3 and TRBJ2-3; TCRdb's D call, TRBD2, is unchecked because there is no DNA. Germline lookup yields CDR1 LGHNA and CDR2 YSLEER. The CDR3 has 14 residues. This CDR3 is CASSTSGATDTQYF.

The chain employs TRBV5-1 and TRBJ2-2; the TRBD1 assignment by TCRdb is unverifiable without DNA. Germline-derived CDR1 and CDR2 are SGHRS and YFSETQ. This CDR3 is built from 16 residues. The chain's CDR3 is CASSARDTGGAGELFF.

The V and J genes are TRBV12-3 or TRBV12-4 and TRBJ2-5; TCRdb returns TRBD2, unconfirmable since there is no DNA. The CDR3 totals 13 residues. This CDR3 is CASSYGGPETQYF.